Listed below are T cell receptor beta chains from one sample, sequenced in a study of T cell changes during pregnancy in multiple sclerosis. Sequenced by immunoSEQ multiplex PCR; TCRdb stores in-frame clones only, minus some. Counted here are 65,000 to 85,000 clones, around 90% occurring once; the ten biggest clones make up 0.25% to 0.3%. Sequenced here: CD4+ T cells from peripheral blood mononuclear cells, sampled after pregnancy. The receptors come from a female donor with multiple sclerosis, enrolled in a pregnancy study. The CDR3 runs from the conserved cysteine through the conserved F or W. The order of the fields is clone size, V gene, D gene, J gene, CDR3 length, CDR3 protein, CDR3 DNA. The D gene is left open where the match is weak. Part of the rows lack a size; the others show once, few, many or a class for expanded clones.

abundance: -; v_gene: TRBV7-2; d_gene: -; j_gene: TRBJ1-1; len: 13; CDR3aa: CASSLVQGTEAFF; CDR3nt: TGTGCCAGCAGCTTAGTTCAGGGTACTGAAGCTTTCTTT
abundance: -; v_gene: TRBV2; d_gene: TRBD1; j_gene: TRBJ1-1; len: 13; CDR3aa: CASSEDRGKGAFF; CDR3nt: TGTGCCAGCAGCGAGGACAGGGGAAAGGGTGCTTTCTTT
abundance: -; v_gene: TRBV30; d_gene: -; j_gene: TRBJ1-1; len: 11; CDR3aa: CAWSVVAEAFF; CDR3nt: TGTGCCTGGAGTGTAGTAGCTGAAGCTTTCTTT
abundance: -; v_gene: TRBV6-5; d_gene: TRBD1; j_gene: TRBJ1-2; len: 13; CDR3aa: CASRTQTGYGYTF; CDR3nt: TGTGCCAGCAGAACACAGACAGGGTACGGCTACACCTTC
abundance: -; v_gene: TRBV30; d_gene: TRBD1; j_gene: TRBJ1-1; len: 13; CDR3aa: CAWSGQGASEAFF; CDR3nt: TGTGCCTGGAGCGGCCAGGGGGCGAGTGAAGCTTTCTTT
abundance: once; v_gene: TRBV29-1; d_gene: TRBD2; j_gene: TRBJ2-1; len: 12; CDR3aa: CSVEMGGSRAFF; CDR3nt: TGCAGCGTTGAAATGGGAGGGAGCCGAGCGTTCTTC
abundance: few; v_gene: TRBV30; d_gene: -; j_gene: TRBJ1-1; len: 13; CDR3aa: CAWSGTQGTEAFF; CDR3nt: TGTGCCTGGAGTGGAACCCAGGGGACTGAAGCTTTCTTT
abundance: -; v_gene: TRBV28; d_gene: -; j_gene: TRBJ1-1; len: 17; CDR3aa: CASRNSQNRAWNTEAFF; CDR3nt: TGTGCCAGCAGAAACAGTCAAAACAGGGCCTGGAACACTGAAGCTTTCTTT
abundance: -; v_gene: TRBV10-1; d_gene: -; j_gene: TRBJ2-3; len: 14; CDR3aa: CASSVGRAGDTQYF; CDR3nt: TGCGCCAGCAGTGTGGGAAGGGCGGGTGATACGCAGTATTTT
abundance: -; v_gene: TRBV2; d_gene: TRBD1; j_gene: TRBJ1-2; len: 15; CDR3aa: CASVRDRGIMGGYTF; CDR3nt: TGTGCCAGCGTCCGGGACAGGGGTATCATGGGGGGCTACACCTTC
abundance: -; v_gene: TRBV6-4; d_gene: -; j_gene: TRBJ2-3; len: 15; CDR3aa: CASALRPAHTDTQYF; CDR3nt: TGTGCCAGCGCTCTCCGTCCCGCACACACAGATACGCAGTATTTT
abundance: -; v_gene: TRBV19; d_gene: TRBD2; j_gene: TRBJ2-2; len: 15; CDR3aa: CASSLPGLASGELFF; CDR3nt: TGTGCCAGTAGTCTCCCGGGACTAGCGTCCGGGGAGCTGTTTTTT
abundance: -; v_gene: TRBV5-4; d_gene: -; j_gene: TRBJ2-7; len: 16; CDR3aa: CASSLSSSPSPYEQYF; CDR3nt: TGTGCCAGCAGCTTGAGTAGCTCTCCCTCCCCCTACGAGCAGTACTTC
abundance: -; v_gene: TRBV6-5; d_gene: -; j_gene: TRBJ1-2; len: 16; CDR3aa: CASSYSREFAGDGYTF; CDR3nt: TGTGCCAGCAGTTACTCGAGGGAGTTCGCCGGGGATGGCTACACCTTC
abundance: -; v_gene: TRBV5-1; d_gene: TRBD1; j_gene: TRBJ2-1; len: 15; CDR3aa: CASSRGQGTYNEQFF; CDR3nt: TGCGCCAGCAGCCGGGGACAGGGAACCTACAATGAGCAGTTCTTC
abundance: -; v_gene: TRBV7-6; d_gene: -; j_gene: TRBJ1-3; len: 15; CDR3aa: CASSLGPGNGNTIYF; CDR3nt: TGTGCCAGCAGCTTAGGGCCAGGGAATGGAAACACCATATATTTT
abundance: -; v_gene: TRBV5-4; d_gene: -; j_gene: TRBJ1-3; len: 13; CDR3aa: CASSNGQGNTIYF; CDR3nt: TGTGCCAGCAGCAACGGACAGGGAAACACCATATATTTT
abundance: -; v_gene: TRBV27; d_gene: TRBD2; j_gene: TRBJ2-1; len: 16; CDR3aa: CASSLRTSGGYNEQFF; CDR3nt: TGTGCCAGCAGTTTACGGACTAGCGGGGGCTACAATGAGCAGTTCTTC
abundance: -; v_gene: TRBV6-5; d_gene: -; j_gene: TRBJ1-3; len: 14; CDR3aa: CASRITSSGNTIYF; CDR3nt: TGTGCCAGCAGAATAACGAGCTCTGGAAACACCATATATTTT
abundance: -; v_gene: TRBV2; d_gene: TRBD2; j_gene: TRBJ2-5; len: 14; CDR3aa: CASSPRLAEETQYF; CDR3nt: TGTGCCAGCAGCCCAAGACTAGCGGAGGAGACCCAGTACTTC
abundance: -; v_gene: TRBV6-6; d_gene: -; j_gene: TRBJ1-2; len: 13; CDR3aa: CASSRDRSNGYTF; CDR3nt: TGTGCCAGCAGCCGAGACAGGTCCAATGGCTACACCTTC
abundance: -; v_gene: TRBV27; d_gene: -; j_gene: TRBJ1-1; len: 15; CDR3aa: CASSFLRGGGTEAFF; CDR3nt: TGTGCCAGCAGTTTCTTAAGGGGAGGAGGCACTGAAGCTTTCTTT
abundance: -; v_gene: TRBV5-1; d_gene: TRBD1; j_gene: TRBJ2-3; len: 13; CDR3aa: CASSLGTVDTQYF; CDR3nt: TGCGCCAGCAGCTTAGGGACAGTTGATACGCAGTATTTT
abundance: -; v_gene: TRBV10-3; d_gene: -; j_gene: TRBJ1-5; len: 13; CDR3aa: CAISAAGQQPQHF; CDR3nt: TGTGCCATCAGTGCGGCGGGTCAGCAGCCCCAGCATTTT
abundance: -; v_gene: TRBV19; d_gene: TRBD2; j_gene: TRBJ2-2; len: 14; CDR3aa: CAAGAAGGTGELFF; CDR3nt: TGTGCCGCCGGGGCAGCGGGAGGAACCGGGGAGCTGTTTTTT
abundance: -; v_gene: TRBV2; d_gene: TRBD2; j_gene: TRBJ2-3; len: 13; CDR3aa: CASTSGYTDTQYF; CDR3nt: TGTGCCAGCACTAGCGGATACACAGATACGCAGTATTTT
abundance: -; v_gene: TRBV11-2; d_gene: TRBD2; j_gene: TRBJ2-7; len: 15; CDR3aa: CASSLDGTIFSEQYF; CDR3nt: TGTGCCAGCAGCTTGGACGGGACTATCTTTTCCGAGCAGTACTTC
abundance: -; v_gene: TRBV28; d_gene: TRBD1; j_gene: TRBJ1-2; len: 14; CDR3aa: CASRPGQGIYGYTF; CDR3nt: TGTGCCAGCAGACCGGGACAGGGGATTTATGGCTACACCTTC
abundance: -; v_gene: TRBV9; d_gene: -; j_gene: TRBJ2-7; len: 16; CDR3aa: CASSVAGGAPSYEQYF; CDR3nt: TGTGCCAGCAGCGTAGCCGGGGGAGCACCCTCCTACGAGCAGTACTTC
abundance: -; v_gene: TRBV6-1; d_gene: TRBD1; j_gene: TRBJ2-7; len: 13; CDR3aa: CASNSGGNYEQYF; CDR3nt: TGTGCCAGCAATTCAGGGGGTAACTACGAGCAGTACTTC
abundance: -; v_gene: TRBV5-4; d_gene: -; j_gene: TRBJ1-6; len: 14; CDR3aa: CASSRGPENSPLHF; CDR3nt: TGTGCCAGCAGCCGTGGGCCGGAAAATTCACCCCTCCACTTT
abundance: -; v_gene: TRBV7-2; d_gene: TRBD2; j_gene: TRBJ2-1; len: 15; CDR3aa: CASSLAAGPYNEQFF; CDR3nt: TGTGCCAGCAGCTTAGCAGCGGGGCCTTACAATGAGCAGTTCTTC
abundance: -; v_gene: TRBV2; d_gene: -; j_gene: TRBJ2-3; len: 14; CDR3aa: CAKGGDRNTDTQYF; CDR3nt: TGTGCCAAAGGGGGGGACAGGAACACAGATACGCAGTATTTT
abundance: -; v_gene: TRBV4-1; d_gene: -; j_gene: TRBJ1-6; len: 15; CDR3aa: CASSQDTKKNSPLHF; CDR3nt: TGCGCCAGCAGCCAAGATACAAAGAAGAATTCACCCCTCCACTTT
abundance: -; v_gene: TRBV2; d_gene: -; j_gene: TRBJ1-1; len: 15; CDR3aa: CASSENETVNTEAFF; CDR3nt: TGTGCCAGCAGTGAAAATGAGACAGTGAACACTGAAGCTTTCTTT
abundance: -; v_gene: TRBV19; d_gene: -; j_gene: TRBJ1-1; len: 14; CDR3aa: CASSPGQKNTEAFF; CDR3nt: TGTGCCAGTAGCCCGGGACAAAAGAACACTGAAGCTTTCTTT
abundance: -; v_gene: TRBV25-1; d_gene: TRBD1; j_gene: TRBJ2-2; len: 16; CDR3aa: CASSGTGGARTGELFF; CDR3nt: TGTGCCAGCAGTGGTACAGGGGGCGCAAGGACCGGGGAGCTGTTTTTT
abundance: -; v_gene: TRBV14; d_gene: -; j_gene: TRBJ2-1; len: 17; CDR3aa: CASSQVESREVYNEQFF; CDR3nt: TGTGCCAGCAGCCAAGTGGAAAGCAGGGAAGTCTACAATGAGCAGTTCTTC
abundance: -; v_gene: TRBV7-6; d_gene: TRBD1; j_gene: TRBJ2-2; len: 16; CDR3aa: CASSSPTGGPLGELFF; CDR3nt: TGTGCCAGCAGCAGCCCAACAGGGGGCCCCCTCGGGGAGCTGTTTTTT
abundance: -; v_gene: TRBV18; d_gene: -; j_gene: TRBJ1-3; len: 13; CDR3aa: CASSPKNGNTIYF; CDR3nt: TGTGCCAGCTCACCCAAAAATGGAAACACCATATATTTT
abundance: -; v_gene: TRBV5-6; d_gene: TRBD1; j_gene: TRBJ2-7; len: 15; CDR3aa: CASSFPGTGSYEQYF; CDR3nt: TGTGCCAGCAGCTTCCCGGGGACAGGGTCCTACGAGCAGTACTTC
abundance: -; v_gene: TRBV9; d_gene: -; j_gene: TRBJ1-1; len: 14; CDR3aa: CASSVVQLNTEAFF; CDR3nt: TGTGCCAGCAGCGTAGTACAGCTGAACACTGAAGCTTTCTTT
abundance: -; v_gene: TRBV5-4; d_gene: -; j_gene: TRBJ2-3; len: 14; CDR3aa: CASSLETGTDTQYF; CDR3nt: TGTGCCAGCAGCTTGGAAACTGGCACAGATACGCAGTATTTT
abundance: -; v_gene: TRBV5-4; d_gene: TRBD2; j_gene: TRBJ2-3; len: 13; CDR3aa: CASRGTSEDTQYF; CDR3nt: TGTGCCAGCAGGGGGACTAGCGAAGATACGCAGTATTTT
abundance: -; v_gene: TRBV7-8; d_gene: -; j_gene: TRBJ1-1; len: 13; CDR3aa: CASSLQMNTEAFF; CDR3nt: TGTGCCAGCAGCTTACAGATGAACACTGAAGCTTTCTTT
abundance: once; v_gene: TRBV6-5; d_gene: -; j_gene: TRBJ1-4; len: 14; CDR3aa: CASSSTVTNEKLFF; CDR3nt: TGTGCCAGCAGTTCGACAGTAACTAATGAAAAACTGTTTTTT
abundance: -; v_gene: TRBV30; d_gene: TRBD1; j_gene: TRBJ1-4; len: 14; CDR3aa: CAWTPDRGDRKLFF; CDR3nt: TGTGCCTGGACCCCGGACAGGGGGGACCGGAAACTGTTTTTT
abundance: -; v_gene: TRBV5-6; d_gene: -; j_gene: TRBJ1-2; len: 11; CDR3aa: CASSLGVGYTF; CDR3nt: TGTGCCAGCAGCTTAGGGGTGGGCTACACCTTC
abundance: -; v_gene: TRBV2; d_gene: -; j_gene: TRBJ1-2; len: 11; CDR3aa: CASSDGYGYTF; CDR3nt: TGTGCCAGCAGTGACGGTTATGGCTACACCTTC
abundance: -; v_gene: TRBV10-3; d_gene: TRBD1; j_gene: TRBJ2-7; len: 18; CDR3aa: CAISESGQGAVDSYEQYF; CDR3nt: TGTGCCATCAGTGAGTCGGGACAGGGTGCTGTAGACTCCTACGAGCAGTACTTC
abundance: -; v_gene: TRBV6-5; d_gene: -; j_gene: TRBJ2-1; len: 16; CDR3aa: CASSSPQGVPYNEQFF; CDR3nt: TGTGCCAGCAGTTCCCCACAGGGAGTCCCCTACAATGAGCAGTTCTTC